These 7 T cell receptor beta chains were sequenced from one sample in a study of blood T cells in healthy people across ages. A J-beta primer mix and a sample-barcoded 5' primer were used in a second PCR of roughly 6 to 11 cycles. Each CDR3 protein is one row after TCRdb ran MiXCR on the 5' RACE reads. Of some 290,000 distinct CDR3 sequences detected, 25% to 30% appear once; the ten largest clones hold roughly 28%. Sequenced sample: blood. Receptors were obtained from a woman between 70 and 85 years old in good health.

The chain uses TRBV6-6 and TRBJ2-5; no definite D call. This CDR3 spans 13 amino acids. Germline values: CDR1 MNHNY, CDR2 SVGAGI (reference sequence). V was clipped by 6 bases and J by 5 bases, with 13 bases between them. DNA for the CDR3: TGTGCCAGCAGGGACCGAGAATGGGAGACCCAGTACTTC. Translated, it gives CASRDREWETQYF.

The J gene is TRBJ2-3, the V gene TRBV27; 10 positions match TRBD1. Germline V gene data show CDR1 as MNHEY and CDR2 as SMNVEV (reference sequence). The V gene end was trimmed by 2 bases and the J gene end by 4 bases; junction bases not matched to a gene: 3. The CDR3 has 15 residues. The CDR3 protein is CASSLRDRGPDTQYF. The CDR3 DNA reads TGTGCCAGCAGTTTAAGGGACAGGGGACCAGATACGCAGTATTTT.

This clonotype occurred a few times. The chain employs TRBV11-2 and TRBJ2-7; D tentatively fits TRBD1 or TRBD2 (6 bases each). V lost 5 bases and J 0 bases, leaving 17 bases between the germline ends. Germline V gene data show CDR1 as SGHAT and CDR2 as FQNNGV. The CDR3 loop spans 16 amino acids. This CDR3 is CASSAPGAKGSYEQYF. CDR3 in DNA: TGTGCCAGCAGCGCACCGGGGGCAAAGGGCTCCTACGAGCAGTACTTC. The whole variable domain, remainder taken from reference TRBV11-2 and TRBJ2-7, is EAGVAQSPRYKIIEKRQSVAFWCNPISGHATLYWYQQILGQGPKLLIQFQNNGVVDDSQLPKDRFSAERLKGVDSTLKIQPAKLEDSAVYLCASSAPGAKGSYEQYFGPGTRLTVT.

This clonotype came up a few times. The V call is TRBV3-1, the J call TRBJ2-3; no definite D call. The CDR3 extends over 17 amino acids. The germline V gene encodes CDR1 LGHDT and CDR2 YNNKEL (reference sequence). Trimming cost V 4 bases and J 4 bases, with 21 bases left between them. The CDR3 region has the DNA TGTGCCAGCAGCCCCCGAACCATAGCTAGACGATCAGATACGCAGTATTTT. This translates into CASSPRTIARRSDTQYF.

The J gene is TRBJ1-1, the V gene TRBV20-1; TRBD1 agrees at 8 bases. Trimming cost V 3 bases and J 8 bases; bases outside gene matches: 11. The CDR3 is 14 residues long. From germline, CDR1 is DFQATT and CDR2 SNEGSKA (reference sequence). DNA for the CDR3: TGCAGTGCTAGGTTGTACGACAGGGGCCAAGAAGCTTTCTTT. This gives the protein CSARLYDRGQEAFF.

This chain links TRBV28 with TRBJ1-1; D remains ambiguous. The CDR3 is made up of 11 amino acids. The germline V gene has CDR1 MDHEN and CDR2 SYDVKM. The V and J ends lost 4 bases and 8 bases respectively, with 8 bases between them. The CDR3 DNA reads TGTGCCAGCAGTTCTGTCGCCGAAGCTTTCTTT. Protein sequence: CASSSVAEAFF.

This clonotype was observed a handful of times. The chain links TRBV5-5 to TRBJ1-1; D gene ambiguous. Germline assignment: CDR1 SGHKS and CDR2 YYEKEE (reference sequence). The CDR3 covers 15 residues. Trimming removed 0 bases at V and 2 bases at J, with 11 bases between. This chain's CDR3 is CASSLDGDPNTEAFF. The CDR3 bases are TGTGCCAGCAGCTTGGACGGAGACCCCAACACTGAAGCTTTCTTT.